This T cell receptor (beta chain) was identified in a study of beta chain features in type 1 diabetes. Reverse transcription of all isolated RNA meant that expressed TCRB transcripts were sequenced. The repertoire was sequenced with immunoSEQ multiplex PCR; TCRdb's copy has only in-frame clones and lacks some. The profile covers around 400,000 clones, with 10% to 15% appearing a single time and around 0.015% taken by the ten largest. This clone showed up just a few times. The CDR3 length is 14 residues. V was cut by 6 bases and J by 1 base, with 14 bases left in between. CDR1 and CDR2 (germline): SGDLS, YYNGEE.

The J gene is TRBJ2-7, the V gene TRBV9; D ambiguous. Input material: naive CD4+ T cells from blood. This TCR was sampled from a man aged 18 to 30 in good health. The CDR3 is CASTLTHTSYEQYF. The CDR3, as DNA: TGTGCCAGCACCCTGACACACACTTCCTACGAGCAGTACTTC.